Following are 28 T cell receptor beta chains from one sample sequenced in a study of shared clonotypes between healthy human individuals. The assay was immunoSEQ multiplex PCR, and TCRdb's table has in-frame clones only and misses some. In the table there are about 490,000 clones, roughly 78% of which are singletons. Sequencing was performed on PBMCs. The receptors derive from a woman in her 40s in good health. Some clones in this sample may be carry-over from other donors' samples.

This sequence joins TRBV20-1 and TRBJ2-7, with no clear D. CDR3 size: 10 residues. With 2 bases removed from V and 5 bases from J, the gap between germline ends came to 4 bases. Germline V CDR1 and CDR2: DFQATT, SNEGSKA (reference sequence). The CDR3 region is CSARKNEQYF. The CDR3 DNA sequence: TGCAGTGCTAGAAAGAACGAGCAGTACTTC.

The chain joins TRBV5-4 to TRBJ2-1, with 14 bases lining up with TRBD2. This CDR3 has 19 residues. CDR1 is SGHNT and CDR2 is YYREEE in the germline V gene (reference sequence). Trimming removed 0 bases from V and 7 bases from J; junction bases left unmatched: 12. The CDR3 DNA follows: TGTGCCAGCAGCTTGGGGGGACTAGCGGGAGCCCTCCGGGAGAATGAGCAGTTCTTC. Protein product: CASSLGGLAGALRENEQFF.

CDR3 nucleotides: TGTGCCAGCAGTGATGAGCAGCGTTTCGCGAACACCGGGGAGCTGTTTTTT. Translating gives CASSDEQRFANTGELFF. The chain uses TRBV2 and TRBJ2-2, with D unresolved. The germline V and J ends were trimmed by 3 bases and 0 bases, with 14 bases remaining between them. Looked up from germline, CDR1 is SNHLY and CDR2 is FYNNEI. There are 17 residues in the CDR3.

The genes are TRBV18 and TRBJ2-1, with 9 bases matching TRBD2. V was clipped by 2 bases and J by 7 bases; unmatched bases: 12. There are 17 residues in the CDR3. The germline CDR1 and CDR2 sequences are KGHSH and LQKENI. The CDR3 region has the DNA TGTGCCAGCTCACCAAGGCCGCGAGCGGGAGGAGGAAATGAGCAGTTCTTC. Translating it yields CASSPRPRAGGGNEQFF.

This sequence joins TRBV9 and TRBJ2-3; D unclear. Germline lookup yields CDR1 SGDLS and CDR2 YYNGEE. This CDR3 is 12 amino acids long. V lost 1 base, J lost 3 bases, and 3 bases lay in between. This CDR3 reads CASSVLTDTQYF. In nucleotides, the CDR3 is TGTGCCAGCAGCGTACTTACAGATACGCAGTATTTT.

The chain recombines TRBV28 with TRBJ2-6; 7 positions match TRBD1. Losses at the gene ends were 6 bases for V and 1 base for J; bases not matched to a gene: 9. Germline CDR1 MDHEN, CDR2 SYDVKM. The CDR3 is 17 residues long. The CDR3 DNA sequence: TGTGCCAGCAGGCGCGACAGGGCCAGTTCTGGGGCCAACGTCCTGACTTTC. Amino acids: CASRRDRASSGANVLTF.

The sample holds a few counts of this clone. The chain carries TRBV5-6 and TRBJ1-2; tentatively, D is TRBD1 (5 bases). Germline lookup yields CDR1 SGHDT and CDR2 YYEEEE. The CDR3 is made up of 14 amino acids. The V end was cut by 1 base, the J end by 2 bases, with 9 bases between. Here the CDR3 reads CASSLTGRNYGYTF. CDR3 nucleotide sequence: TGTGCCAGCAGCTTGACAGGCCGCAACTATGGCTACACCTTC.

The rearrangement joins TRBV7-2 to TRBJ2-5; TRBD1 might be the D (5 bases). The V and J ends lost 1 base and 5 bases respectively, with 17 bases between them. This CDR3 spans 16 amino acids. Germline-derived CDR1 and CDR2 are SGHTA and FQGNSA. The CDR3 DNA reads TGTGCCAGCAGCTTAGGGCCCCAGGGCGTTATGGAGACCCAGTACTTC. Translation: CASSLGPQGVMETQYF.

The chain couples TRBV2 to TRBJ2-1, with TRBD2 matching over 12 bases. Germline V gene sequence: CDR1 SNHLY, CDR2 FYNNEI. The CDR3 length is 14 residues. V lost 6 bases, J lost 7 bases, and 4 bases stayed unmatched. CDR3 sequence reads: CASRKGLAGNEQFF. In DNA, the CDR3 is TGTGCCAGCAGAAAAGGACTAGCGGGAAATGAGCAGTTCTTC.

Points on this clone: The same CDR3 can be traced to other DNA sequences in this sample. The chain combines TRBV18 with TRBJ1-1, with a tentative D call TRBD1 (5 bases). The CDR3 spans 13 residues. Germline-derived CDR1 and CDR2 are KGHSH and LQKENI. Between the trimmed V and J ends, which lost 3 bases and 1 base, there was a span of 6 bases. CDR3 coding DNA: TGTGCCAGCTCACCTGGGGGGAACACTGAAGCTTTCTTT. Its protein product is CASSPGGNTEAFF.

The chain links TRBV14 to TRBJ2-5, with a tentative D call TRBD1 (6 bases). CDR3 size: 16 residues. Germline V gives CDR1 SGHDN, CDR2 FVKESK. V was cut by 3 bases and J by 0 bases, with 14 bases left in between. The CDR3, as DNA: TGTGCCAGCAGCCAGAGGGGGACACCGTACCAAGAGACCCAGTACTTC. Translating it yields CASSQRGTPYQETQYF. The full variable domain, in which reference TRBV14 and TRBJ2-5 provide the parts outside the CDR3, is EAGVTQFPSHSVIEKGQTVTLRCDPISGHDNLYWYRRVMGKEIKFLLHFVKESKQDESGMPNNRFLAERTGGTYSTLKVQPAELEDSGVYFCASSQRGTPYQETQYFGPGTRLLVL.

This clone was seen more than once but under ten times. The chain links TRBV14 to TRBJ1-1; D possibly corresponds to TRBD1 (6 bases). This CDR3 has 14 residues. Germline CDR1 SGHDN, CDR2 FVKESK. Trimming pared 2 bases from V and 11 bases from J, leaving 18 bases between. The CDR3 protein is CASSQHAGGSRAFF. The CDR3 nucleotides are TGTGCCAGCAGCCAACACGCGGGGGGCTCCCGGGCTTTCTTT.

The gene calls are TRBV10-2 and TRBJ1-4; weak D call: TRBD1 (5 bases). V was clipped by 0 bases and J by 5 bases, with 7 bases between them. Per the germline V gene, CDR1 is WSHSY and CDR2 is SAAADI. The CDR3 is 14 residues long. CDR3 sequence: CASSESGVNEKLFF. The CDR3 DNA reads as TGCGCCAGCAGTGAGTCAGGGGTGAATGAAAAACTGTTTTTT.

This sequence joins TRBV7-3 and TRBJ2-6; D gene unclear. V lost 3 bases to trimming and J lost 1 base, with 7 bases between them. Per germline, CDR1 SGHTA and CDR2 FQGTGA. CDR3 length equals 15 residues. CDR3 sequence (DNA): TGTGCCAGCAGCTTGCCGCTTTCTGGGGCCAACGTCCTGACTTTC. Translating it yields CASSLPLSGANVLTF.

The rearrangement uses TRBV5-1 and TRBJ2-7; 7 bases agree with TRBD1. The trim removed 0 bases at V and 5 bases at J, leaving 2 bases unmatched. The CDR3 sequence is 13 residues long. Germline V CDR1 and CDR2: SGHRS, YFSETQ. CDR3 coding DNA: TGCGCCAGCAGCTTGGTGCAGGGGGACGAGCAGTACTTC. Translation gives CASSLVQGDEQYF.

The chain is built from TRBV5-1 and TRBJ1-1; D might be TRBD1 (6 bases). The germline V gene has CDR1 SGHRS and CDR2 YFSETQ. V was shortened by 1 base and J by 0 bases, with 10 bases between the two germline ends. This CDR3 has 15 amino acids. The DNA of the CDR3 is TGCGCCAGCAGCTTGACGACAGGCCTGAACACTGAAGCTTTCTTT. Translation: CASSLTTGLNTEAFF.

The J gene is TRBJ1-2, the V gene TRBV30; unclear D gene. The germline V gene has CDR1 GTSNPN and CDR2 SVGIG (reference sequence). V lost 2 bases and J 5 bases, leaving 21 bases between the germline ends. The CDR3 has 16 residues. The CDR3 loop reads CAWSWMVAAASYGYTF. The CDR3, as DNA: TGTGCCTGGAGTTGGATGGTGGCGGCCGCGAGTTATGGCTACACCTTC.

The chain carries TRBV28 and TRBJ1-2; 9 positions match TRBD1. Germline V gene lookup returns CDR1 MDHEN and CDR2 SYDVKM. V trimming: 3 bases; J trimming: 4 bases; junction bases outside the gene matches: 6. The CDR3 runs 15 residues. CDR3 in DNA: TGTGCCAGCAGTTTTCGCCGGGACAGGGTCTATGGCTACACCTTC. Translation gives CASSFRRDRVYGYTF.

The V call is TRBV4-1, the J call TRBJ2-1; D is perhaps TRBD2 (5 bases). Germline CDR1 MGHRA, CDR2 YSYEKL. The CDR3 is 12 amino acids. V was shortened by 5 bases and J by 7 bases, with 9 bases between the two germline ends. The CDR3 sequence is CASSDYRNEQFF. The CDR3, as DNA: TGCGCCAGCAGCGACTACCGGAATGAGCAGTTCTTC.

V is TRBV14 and J is TRBJ2-5; D gene unclear. Trimming took 6 bases from V and 5 from J, leaving 10 bases between them. Germline CDR1 is SGHDN and CDR2 is FVKESK. The CDR3 runs 12 residues. CDR3 sequence (DNA): TGTGCCAGCAGTCCCTCCGTGGAGACCCAGTACTTC. Amino acid sequence: CASSPSVETQYF.

V and J are TRBV7-3 and TRBJ1-1; D unclear. The CDR3 runs 13 residues. V lost 1 base and J 0 bases, leaving 3 bases between the germline ends. The germline CDR1 and CDR2 sequences are SGHTA and FQGTGA. The CDR3 spells CASSLRMNTEAFF. Written as DNA, the CDR3 is TGTGCCAGCAGCTTAAGAATGAACACTGAAGCTTTCTTT. The full variable domain, in which reference TRBV7-3 and TRBJ1-1 provide the parts outside the CDR3, is GAGVSQTPSNKVTEKGKYVELRCDPISGHTALYWYRQSLGQGPEFLIYFQGTGAADDSGLPNDRFFAVRPEGSVSTLKIQRTERGDSAVYLCASSLRMNTEAFFGQGTRLTVV.

This clone was recorded a few times. This chain joins TRBV10-2 and TRBJ2-2; D might be TRBD2 (6 bases). This CDR3 contains 14 residues. Trimming removed 7 bases at V and 3 bases at J, with 12 bases between. Germline V gives CDR1 WSHSY, CDR2 SAAADI. In DNA, the CDR3 is TGCGCCAGCAACGAGGGACTTTACACCGGGGAGCTGTTTTTT. This codes for CASNEGLYTGELFF.

This rearrangement joins TRBV6-4 to TRBJ2-1; unclear D gene. The germline V and J ends were trimmed by 3 bases and 9 bases, with 6 bases remaining between them. The CDR3 extends over 11 amino acids. Germline CDR1 and CDR2: MRHNA and SNTAGT. CDR3 bases: TGTGCCAGCAGTGAAGCTGGTGAGCAGTTCTTC. Protein product: CASSEAGEQFF.

The rearrangement uses TRBV19 and TRBJ2-4; no definite D call. The CDR3 is 14 residues long. Germline V gives CDR1 LNHDA, CDR2 SQIVND (reference sequence). Trimming shortened V by 3 bases and J by 9 bases, and 15 bases separated the two germline ends. The CDR3 DNA follows: TGTGCCAGTAGTATGAGCCGATACGATGGCATTCAGTACTTC. Translating gives CASSMSRYDGIQYF.

The gene calls are TRBV6-5 and TRBJ2-1; 8 positions match TRBD2. Germline-derived CDR1 and CDR2 are MNHEY and SVGAGI. This CDR3 region has 15 residues. Trimming cost V 4 bases and J 5 bases; bases outside gene matches: 7. CDR3 region: CASSLGLAGNNEQFF. The CDR3 DNA sequence: TGTGCCAGCAGTTTAGGACTAGCAGGAAACAATGAGCAGTTCTTC.

The chain joins TRBV27 to TRBJ1-2; D not resolved. CDR3 size: 12 residues. V was cut by 3 bases and J by 6 bases, with 8 bases left in between. CDR1 and CDR2 (germline): MNHEY, SMNVEV (reference sequence). The CDR3 protein is CASSFYGDGYTF. The CDR3 DNA follows: TGTGCCAGCAGTTTTTACGGGGATGGCTACACCTTC.

V gene TRBV11-3 combines with J gene TRBJ2-3; possible D gene TRBD2, 6 bases. The germline V gene encodes CDR1 SGHNT and CDR2 YENEEA. V was trimmed by 5 bases and J by 1 base, leaving 7 bases between them. This CDR3 region has 13 residues. CDR3 loop: CASSQRGTDTQYF. The CDR3 coding sequence is TGTGCCAGCAGCCAGCGGGGCACAGATACGCAGTATTTT. Supplemented by reference TRBV11-3 and TRBJ2-3, the full variable domain reads EAGVVQSPRYKIIEKKQPVAFWCNPISGHNTLYWYLQNLGQGPELLIRYENEEAVDDSQLPKDRFSAERLKGVDSTLKIQPAELGDSAVYLCASSQRGTDTQYFGPGTRLTVL.

This clone turned up a few times. The sample has other DNA sequences that encode this CDR3 too. The rearrangement links TRBV5-1 to TRBJ1-2, with a tentative D call TRBD1 (6 bases). This CDR3 is 13 amino acids long. Germline CDR1 reads SGHRS; CDR2 reads YFSETQ. Trimming took off 3 bases at V and 2 bases at J, with 8 bases between the two ends. CDR3 DNA: TGCGCCAGCAGCTCCACAGGGAACTATGGCTACACCTTC. Encoded protein: CASSSTGNYGYTF.